This entry is about one T cell receptor (beta chain). This sample is part of a study of blood T cell repertoires in COVID-19. Study details: T cells, B-cell-depleted T cells, or PBMCs provided the cDNA or gDNA that served as material.

Libraries were prepared by immunoSEQ multiplex PCR; TCRdb keeps only in-frame clonotypes and omits some of them. The sample records fewer than 120,000 clones, 76% being singletons. The ends lost 3 bases at V and 4 bases at J; junction bases unmatched: 10. The CDR3 spans 16 residues. Germline CDR1 and CDR2: KGHSH and LQKENI. Sequenced material: peripheral blood. The TCR comes from a woman at least 80 years old with acute or convalescent COVID-19. The V and J genes are TRBV18 and TRBJ2-3; 7 positions match TRBD1. The CDR3 bases are TGTGCCAGCTCACCCCGACCGCGACAGGGAGCAGATACGCAGTATTTT. This gives the protein CASSPRPRQGADTQYF.